This TCR beta chain was obtained from a study of identical twins. After template switching added a universal primer site, the resulting cDNA carried unique molecular identifiers. TCRdb processed the 5' RACE reads anew with MiXCR; each CDR3 protein has one entry. This sample carries some 500,000 distinct CDR3 sequences, roughly 21% of them seen once, and the ten largest clones take 0.75% to 0.95%. Overall study findings and caveats: The study reached conclusions through statistical analysis that was cross-sectional, not following the same donors. While abundant cord blood beta clonotypes carried fewer insertions, memory repertoires showed no such pattern.

The CDR3 spans 17 residues. Trimming removed 4 bases from V and 3 bases from J, with 22 bases in between. Germline CDR1 SGHDT, CDR2 YYEEEE. Points on this clonotype: Its antigen is not known.

These data are also associated with another study on T cells expressing NK-cell markers. From that paper: In the group of eight sequenced donors, seven were HCMV-seropositive and one was seronegative.

V and J are TRBV5-6 and TRBJ1-2; D possibly corresponds to TRBD1 (5 bases). The source of this sequence is a woman aged 18-29 years in good health. Specimen: CD4+ T cells sorted from blood. CDR3 in amino acids: CASSGGENRRRDYGYTF. The CDR3, as DNA: TGTGCCAGCAGCGGGGGAGAGAACAGGAGACGCGACTATGGCTACACCTTC.